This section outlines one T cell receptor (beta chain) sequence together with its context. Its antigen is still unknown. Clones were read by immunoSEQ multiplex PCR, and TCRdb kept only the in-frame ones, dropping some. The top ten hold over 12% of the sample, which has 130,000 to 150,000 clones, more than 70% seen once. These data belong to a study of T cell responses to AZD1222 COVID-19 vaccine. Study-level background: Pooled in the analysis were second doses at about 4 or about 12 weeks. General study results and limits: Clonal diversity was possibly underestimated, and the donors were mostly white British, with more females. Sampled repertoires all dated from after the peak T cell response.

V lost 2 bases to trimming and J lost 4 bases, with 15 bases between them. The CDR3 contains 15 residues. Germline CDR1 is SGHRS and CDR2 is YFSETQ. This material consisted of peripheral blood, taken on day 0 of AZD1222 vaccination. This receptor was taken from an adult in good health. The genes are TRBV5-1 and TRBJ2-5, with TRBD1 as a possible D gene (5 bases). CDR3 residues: CASSLQDPTRETQYF. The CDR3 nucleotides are TGCGCCAGCAGCTTACAGGACCCAACTCGAGAGACCCAGTACTTC. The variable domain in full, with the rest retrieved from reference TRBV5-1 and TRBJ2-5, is KAGVTQTPRYLIKTRGQQVTLSCSPISGHRSVSWYQQTPGQGLQFLFEYFSETQRNKGNFPGRFSGRQFSNSRSEMNVSTLELGDSALYLCASSLQDPTRETQYFGPGTRLLVL.